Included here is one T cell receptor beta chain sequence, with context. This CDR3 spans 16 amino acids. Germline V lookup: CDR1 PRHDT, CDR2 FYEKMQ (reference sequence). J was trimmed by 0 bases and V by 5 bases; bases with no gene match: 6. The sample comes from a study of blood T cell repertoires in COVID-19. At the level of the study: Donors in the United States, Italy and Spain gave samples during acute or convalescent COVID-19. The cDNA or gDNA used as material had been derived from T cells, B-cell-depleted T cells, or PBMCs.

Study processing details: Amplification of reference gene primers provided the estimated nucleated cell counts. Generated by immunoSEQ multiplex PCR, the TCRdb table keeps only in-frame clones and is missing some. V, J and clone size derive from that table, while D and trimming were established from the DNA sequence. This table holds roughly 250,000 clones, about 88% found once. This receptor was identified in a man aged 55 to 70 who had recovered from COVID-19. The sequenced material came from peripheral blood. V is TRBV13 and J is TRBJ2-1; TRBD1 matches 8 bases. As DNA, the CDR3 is TGTGCCAGCAGCCGAGACGACAGGGGCTCCTACAATGAGCAGTTCTTC. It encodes CASSRDDRGSYNEQFF.